This TCR beta chain originates from a study of cytomegalovirus exposure and HLA in healthy donors. A remark on this clone: Its antigen is not known.

Trimming shortened V by 2 bases and J by 7 bases, and 12 bases separated the two germline ends. This CDR3 is 14 amino acids long. Germline-derived CDR1 and CDR2 are MGHRA and YSYEKL. The PCR was carried out with 60 Vbeta primers and 13 Jbeta primers. Clones were sequenced by immunoSEQ multiplex PCR, and TCRdb holds only the in-frame ones, with some missing. The table lists some 140,000 clones, with 1.5% to 1.8% in the top ten. Study-wide results and caveats: According to the study, roughly 160 TCR beta chains were cytomegalovirus-associated. From TCR beta sequences, most subjects' HLA-A and HLA-B alleles were reportedly predicted accurately.

Material: PBMCs. This TCR came from a woman aged 40 to 55 in good health and CMV-seronegative. The chain employs TRBV4-1 and TRBJ2-1, with D possibly being TRBD2 (7 bases). Here the CDR3 DNA reads TGCGCCAGCAGCCAACTCGAGGGGGGGAATGAGCAGTTCTTC. This sequence encodes CASSQLEGGNEQFF.